Shown below are 30 T cell receptor beta chains from a single sample sequenced in a study of human T cells and chemical hapten exposure. TCRdb independently ran MiXCR on the RACE reads; one entry per CDR3 protein. The profile shows some 200,000 distinct CDR3 sequences, about 22% of them singletons. Specified time point: patch test 1, 2 weeks after DPC sensitization. Sample treatment: therapeutic diphenylcyclopropenone sensitization with weekly scalp DPC. The source was whole blood, collected in connection with sensitization to the hapten diphenylcyclopropenone (DPC). All receptors come from a woman aged 45-60 years with alopecia areata. Some clones in this sample may be carry-over from other donors' samples.

V gene TRBV21-1 combines with J gene TRBJ2-1; TRBD1, the table's D call, lacks a check against the DNA. TRBV21-1 is deemed a pseudogene. This CDR3 is 15 amino acids long. The CDR3 here is CASSRGGDPYNEQFF. The CDR3 DNA sequence: TGTGCCAGCAGCCGGGGGGGAGATCCCTACAATGAGCAGTTCTTC.

This clonotype was recorded a few times. The CDR3 bases are TGTGCCAGCAGTTTAGAAGGCACAGTTAATGGCTACACCTTC. Translated, it gives CASSLEGTVNGYTF. V and J are TRBV12-3 or TRBV12-4 and TRBJ1-2; D gene ambiguous. The ends were cut back, 1 base at V and 6 bases at J, with 12 bases in the middle. The CDR3 has 14 amino acids.

The chain has TRBV11-2 and TRBJ2-1; D gene unclear. Germline-derived CDR1 and CDR2 are SGHAT and FQNNGV. The V end was cut by 0 bases, the J end by 6 bases, with 12 bases between. This CDR3 is 15 amino acids long. The CDR3 coding sequence is TGTGCCAGCAGCTTAGATTCCCCTCGCGTCAATGAGCAGTTCTTC. This gives the protein CASSLDSPRVNEQFF.

This clonotype was seen a few times. This sequence joins TRBV2 and TRBJ2-6; D not certain. The CDR3 is 15 amino acids. CDR1 is SNHLY and CDR2 is FYNNEI in the germline V gene. V dropped 3 bases and J dropped 0 bases, with 6 bases sitting between them. The CDR3 DNA follows: TGTGCCAGCAGTGACTGGGCCTCTGGGGCCAACGTCCTGACTTTC. Its translation: CASSDWASGANVLTF.

This clonotype occurred a few times. The chain recombines TRBV29-1 with TRBJ2-2, with D possibly TRBD1 on 6 matching bases. With 1 base removed from V and 3 bases from J, the gap between germline ends came to 9 bases. The CDR3 length is 14 residues. In germline, CDR1 is SQVTM, CDR2 ANQGSEA. Here the CDR3 reads CSVEGGQYTGELFF. DNA for the CDR3: TGCAGCGTTGAAGGCGGACAGTACACCGGGGAGCTGTTTTTT.

The CDR3 sequence: CASSEKWSNQPQHF. The CDR3 DNA reads as TGTGCCAGCAGTGAAAAATGGAGCAATCAGCCCCAGCATTTT. The V call is TRBV6-1, the J call TRBJ1-5; D is undetermined. Germline assignment: CDR1 MNHNS and CDR2 SASEGT. The CDR3 is 14 residues long. Trimming pared 2 bases from V and 1 base from J, leaving 6 bases between.

This chain joins TRBV29-1 and TRBJ2-3, with 13 bases lining up with TRBD2. V lost 6 bases to trimming and J lost 6 bases; unmatched junction nucleotides: 15. CDR3 length: 17 amino acids. Per germline, CDR1 SQVTM and CDR2 ANQGSEA. CDR3 in DNA: TGCAGCGTAGACCCGGGACTAGCGGGAATCGGTAGGGATACGCAGTATTTT. Amino acids: CSVDPGLAGIGRDTQYF.

The chain employs TRBV21-1 and TRBJ1-5. TRBV21-1 is a pseudogene. The CDR3 totals 12 residues. Written as DNA, the CDR3 is TGTGCCAGCCAACGAGGCTGGCAGCCCCAGCATTTT. Amino acid sequence: CASQRGWQPQHF.

This clonotype was observed a few times. Here the CDR3 DNA reads TGCGCCAGCAGCTTGGCCGGAGCTAGGACCTACGAGCAGTACTTC. Translating gives CASSLAGARTYEQYF. This rearrangement joins TRBV5-1 to TRBJ2-7; D unclear. V was cut by 0 bases and J by 2 bases, with 12 bases left in between. CDR1 and CDR2 from the germline V gene are SGHRS and YFSETQ. The CDR3 runs 15 residues.

The V gene is TRBV2, the J gene TRBJ1-2, with a possible D match to TRBD1 (6 bases). With 4 bases removed from V and 7 bases from J, the gap between germline ends came to 13 bases. Per germline, CDR1 SNHLY and CDR2 FYNNEI. CDR3 length equals 13 residues. The chain's CDR3 is CASSVTGISGYTF. The CDR3 nucleotides read TGTGCCAGCAGTGTCACAGGGATAAGTGGCTACACCTTC.

This clonotype was seen a few times. The chain combines TRBV29-1 with TRBJ2-3; 8 positions agree with TRBD2. Per germline, CDR1 SQVTM and CDR2 ANQGSEA. The CDR3 has 13 amino acids. Trimming cost V 3 bases and J 6 bases; bases outside gene matches: 5. The CDR3 here is CSVEREVQDTQYF. For the CDR3, the DNA is TGCAGCGTTGAGCGGGAGGTCCAGGATACGCAGTATTTT.

This clonotype was observed a handful of times. The chain is built from TRBV4-1 and TRBJ1-2, with D maybe TRBD1 (6 bases). V dropped 1 base and J dropped 3 bases, with 12 bases sitting between them. The CDR3 is 15 amino acids. Germline CDR1 is MGHRA and CDR2 is YSYEKL. The CDR3 here is CASSQAWGPDYGYTF. The DNA for the CDR3 is TGCGCCAGCAGCCAAGCCTGGGGGCCCGACTATGGCTACACCTTC.

There are a few counts of this clonotype. This chain connects TRBV7-2 to TRBJ2-1; no clear D gene. V was pared by 2 bases and J by 0 bases, with 8 bases between. This CDR3 spans 15 amino acids. Germline-derived CDR1 and CDR2 are SGHTA and FQGNSA. The CDR3 sequence: CASSLTGDSYNEQFF. The CDR3 DNA is TGTGCCAGCAGCTTAACGGGCGACTCCTACAATGAGCAGTTCTTC.

This rearrangement joins TRBV30 to TRBJ2-1, with 10 positions matching TRBD2. The germline V gene encodes CDR1 GTSNPN and CDR2 SVGIG (reference sequence). J gave up 4 bases and V 4 bases, and 7 bases lay outside the gene matches. The CDR3 extends over 15 amino acids. Here the CDR3 DNA reads TGTGCCTGGAACCCCTCTAGCGGGAGATACAATGAGCAGTTCTTC. Translating gives CAWNPSSGRYNEQFF. The full variable domain, rest sourced from reference TRBV30 and TRBJ2-1, is SQTIHQWPATLVQPVGSPLSLECTVEGTSNPNLYWYRQAAGRGLQLLFYSVGIGQISSEVPQNLSASRPQDRQFILSSKKLLLSDSGFYLCAWNPSSGRYNEQFFGPGTRLTVL.

This clonotype was recorded a few times. The rearrangement uses TRBV6-2 or TRBV6-3 and TRBJ2-3; D is possibly TRBD2 (5 bases). V was cut by 3 bases and J by 4 bases, with 14 bases left in between. Germline V lookup: CDR1 MNHEY, CDR2 SVGEGT. CDR3 length: 15 residues. CDR3 in DNA: TGTGCCAGCAGTTATTCTGAGAGGGCCCCAGATACGCAGTATTTT. It encodes CASSYSERAPDTQYF.

The V call is TRBV4-2, the J call TRBJ2-2, with 12 bases aligning to TRBD2. V lost 1 base and J lost 6; bases outside the gene matches: 9. The CDR3 length is 18 residues. CDR1 LGHNA and CDR2 YNFKEQ come from the germline V gene. The CDR3 DNA reads as TGTGCCAGCAGCCAAGCTGGACTAGCGGGATTTAGACCCGGGGAGCTGTTTTTT. Translated, it gives CASSQAGLAGFRPGELFF.

V and J are TRBV27 and TRBJ1-5; D is undetermined. Trimming shortened V by 8 bases and J by 2 bases, and 19 bases separated the two germline ends. This CDR3 region has 16 residues. The germline V gene encodes CDR1 MNHEY and CDR2 SMNVEV (reference sequence). The CDR3 loop is CASSGGRPVGNQPQHF. The CDR3 DNA sequence: TGTGCCAGCTCTGGCGGGCGCCCGGTCGGCAATCAGCCCCAGCATTTT.

This chain joins TRBV12-3 or TRBV12-4 and TRBJ1-1; the match to TRBD1 covers 10 bases. J lost 0 bases, V lost 5 bases, and 3 bases had no gene match. This CDR3 is 15 amino acids long. CDR3 amino acids: CASSRQGALNTEAFF. DNA for the CDR3: TGTGCCAGCAGTAGACAGGGGGCCTTGAACACTGAAGCTTTCTTT.

In regard to this clonotype: A much larger clone differs by one base, so this may be a read error. The chain has TRBV6-5 and TRBJ2-5, with 14 bases aligning to TRBD2. CDR1 MNHEY and CDR2 SVGAGI come from the germline V gene. The CDR3 consists of 19 residues. The CDR3 loop reads CGSSSRTSGRPPLQETQYF. Written as DNA, the CDR3 is TGTGGCAGCAGTTCCCGGACTAGCGGGAGGCCGCCCCTTCAAGAGACCCAGTACTTC.

The CDR3 here is CASSFSGPYTEAFF. The DNA for the CDR3 is TGTGCCAGCAGTTTTTCGGGACCGTACACTGAAGCTTTCTTT. This rearrangement joins TRBV27 to TRBJ1-1, with D possibly being TRBD1 (5 bases). The CDR3 covers 14 residues. Germline V gene sequence: CDR1 MNHEY, CDR2 SMNVEV (reference sequence). V was shortened by 3 bases and J by 3 bases, with 11 bases between the two germline ends.

This clonotype was seen only a few times. V is TRBV10-1 and J is TRBJ1-1, with a possible D match to TRBD1 (6 bases). This CDR3 is built from 16 residues. The V end was cut by 1 base, the J end by 5 bases, with 17 bases between. Germline V gene lookup returns CDR1 WNHNN and CDR2 SYGVQD (reference sequence). The CDR3: CASSEWSGPGVTEAFF. In DNA, the CDR3 is TGCGCCAGCAGTGAGTGGTCAGGGCCAGGGGTAACTGAAGCTTTCTTT.

The DNA for the CDR3 is TGTGCCAGCACCCCCATCGACAGGGTGAACACCGGGGAGCTGTTTTTT. This encodes CASTPIDRVNTGELFF. The rearrangement uses TRBV5-6 and TRBJ2-2; TRBD1 agrees at 7 bases. V dropped 6 bases and J dropped 1; count of bases not matched to a gene: 9. The CDR3 sequence is 16 residues long. From germline, CDR1 is SGHDT and CDR2 YYEEEE.

The V and J genes are TRBV7-9 and TRBJ2-1, with 8 nucleotides matching TRBD2. The CDR3 extends over 14 amino acids. The ends lost 6 bases at V and 3 bases at J; junction bases unmatched: 4. The germline gives CDR1 SEHNR, CDR2 FQNEAQ (reference sequence). CDR3 nucleotides: TGTGCCAGCAGTCGACTAGCGCTCTACAATGAGCAGTTCTTC. As protein: CASSRLALYNEQFF.

This clonotype was counted at least ten times. The gene calls are TRBV27 and TRBJ1-2, with 7 bases lining up with TRBD1. CDR1 and CDR2 (germline): MNHEY, SMNVEV (reference sequence). The trim removed 0 bases at V and 8 bases at J, leaving 6 bases unmatched. The CDR3 is 14 amino acids. CDR3 DNA: TGTGCCAGCAGTTTATCGACAGGGATTATGGGCTACACCTTC. It specifies CASSLSTGIMGYTF.

V gene TRBV5-1 combines with J gene TRBJ2-3; D possibly corresponds to TRBD1 (5 bases). Between the trimmed V and J ends, which lost 5 bases and 2 bases, there was a span of 15 bases. The length of the CDR3 is 15 residues. Germline V gene sequence: CDR1 SGHRS, CDR2 YFSETQ. CDR3 DNA sequence: TGCGCCAGCAGGTCCCACAGGAGCGACACAGATACGCAGTATTTT. Encoded protein: CASRSHRSDTDTQYF.

A few counts support this clonotype. The chain combines TRBV20-1 with TRBJ2-5, with 10 bases lining up with TRBD2. V trimming: 2 bases; J trimming: 4 bases; junction bases outside the gene matches: 7. Germline V lookup: CDR1 DFQATT, CDR2 SNEGSKA (reference sequence). The CDR3 is 15 residues long. The CDR3: CSARNSGRRRETQYF. The CDR3 coding sequence is TGCAGTGCTAGAAATAGCGGGAGGAGGAGAGAGACCCAGTACTTC.

This clonotype was found a few times. This chain connects TRBV29-1 to TRBJ2-1; D may be TRBD1 (5 bases). CDR3 length equals 13 residues. The germline V gene has CDR1 SQVTM and CDR2 ANQGSEA. Between the trimmed V and J ends, which lost 3 bases and 6 bases, there was a span of 12 bases. The CDR3 nucleotides are TGCAGCGTTGAGGAGCAGGGCACCAATGAGCAGTTCTTC. It is translated as CSVEEQGTNEQFF.

The chain joins TRBV12-3 or TRBV12-4 to TRBJ1-1; 10 positions agree with TRBD1. V dropped 6 bases and J dropped 5; count of bases not matched to a gene: 3. The CDR3 is made up of 13 amino acids. CDR3 nucleotides: TGTGCCAGCAGCTGGACAGGGGGGACTGAAGCTTTCTTT. The encoded protein is CASSWTGGTEAFF.

The V call is TRBV28, the J call TRBJ1-1; no definite D call. V lost 7 bases and J 2 bases, leaving 11 bases between the germline ends. The CDR3 extends over 13 amino acids. Germline V gives CDR1 MDHEN, CDR2 SYDVKM. In DNA, the CDR3 is TGTGCCAGCACCCTACTCCATAACACTGAAGCTTTCTTT. Amino acid sequence: CASTLLHNTEAFF.

The V call is TRBV29-1, the J call TRBJ2-5, with a weak D call TRBD1 (6 bases). Trimming cost V 3 bases and J 3 bases, with 17 bases left between them. The CDR3 has 15 amino acids. The germline gives CDR1 SQVTM, CDR2 ANQGSEA. CDR3 bases: TGCAGCGTTGACGGCAGGGGCTCCTCTGAAGAGACCCAGTACTTC. This sequence encodes CSVDGRGSSEETQYF. Based on the CDR3 plus reference TRBV29-1 and TRBJ2-5, the full variable domain is SAVISQKPSRDICQRGTSLTIQCQVDSQVTMMFWYRQQPGQSLTLIATANQGSEATYESGFVIDKFPISRPNLTFSTLTVSNMSPEDSSIYLCSVDGRGSSEETQYFGPGTRLLVL.